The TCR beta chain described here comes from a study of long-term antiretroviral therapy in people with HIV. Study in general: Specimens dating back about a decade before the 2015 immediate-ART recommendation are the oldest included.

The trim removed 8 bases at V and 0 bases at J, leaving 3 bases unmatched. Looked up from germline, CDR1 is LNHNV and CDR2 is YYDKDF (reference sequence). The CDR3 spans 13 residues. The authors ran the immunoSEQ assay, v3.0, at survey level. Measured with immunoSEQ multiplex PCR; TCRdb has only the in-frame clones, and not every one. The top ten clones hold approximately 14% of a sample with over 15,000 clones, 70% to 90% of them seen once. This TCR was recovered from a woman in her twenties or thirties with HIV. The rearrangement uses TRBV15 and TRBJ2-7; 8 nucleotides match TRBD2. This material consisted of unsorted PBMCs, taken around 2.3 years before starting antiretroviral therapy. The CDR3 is CATQSGSSYEQYF. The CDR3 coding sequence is TGTGCCACCCAAAGCGGGAGCTCCTACGAGCAGTACTTC.